Listed below are T cell receptor beta chains from one sample, sequenced in a study of T cell responses to AZD1222 COVID-19 vaccine. The data were produced by immunoSEQ multiplex PCR, yet TCRdb's version contains in-frame clones alone and is incomplete. The sample has some 140,000 clones; 92% are singletons. Sequenced material: peripheral blood, taken on day 0 of AZD1222 vaccination. The origin of the receptors is an adult in good health. Each CDR3 is given with its conserved first and last residue. A D gene is named only where the DNA matches it firmly. Only part of the rows carry a size: once, few, many, or a class if the clone is expanded.

v_gene	len	d_gene	abundance	j_gene	CDR3nt	CDR3aa
TRBV3-1/TRBV3-2	16	TRBD1	.	TRBJ1-2	TGTGCCAGCAGCCAGGCCTTTGGACAGGGGGCGGATGGCTACACCTTC	CASSQAFGQGADGYTF
TRBV7-9	11	.	.	TRBJ2-7	TGTGCCAGCAGCGGCAGCTACGAGCAGTACTTC	CASSGSYEQYF
TRBV30	13	.	.	TRBJ1-1	TGTGCCTGGAGTCCCCACCTGAACACTGAAGCTTTCTTT	CAWSPHLNTEAFF
TRBV5-4	16	.	.	TRBJ2-5	TGTGCCAGCAGCTTAGGGTTGGGCCATGCCCAAGAGACCCAGTACTTC	CASSLGLGHAQETQYF
TRBV7-9	12	.	.	TRBJ2-7	TGTGCCAGCAGCCTATGGGGCTACGAGCAGTACTTC	CASSLWGYEQYF
TRBV15	15	.	.	TRBJ2-2	TGTGCCACCAGCAGAGATATAGGGAGGACCGGGGAGCTGTTTTTT	CATSRDIGRTGELFF
TRBV7-9	14	.	few	TRBJ2-7	TGTGCCAGCAGCTTAGTTAGCGGTACCTACGAGCAGTACTTC	CASSLVSGTYEQYF
TRBV24-1	13	TRBD1	.	TRBJ2-1	TGTGCCACCAAAAAGGGACAGCACAATGAGCAGTTCTTC	CATKKGQHNEQFF
TRBV7-2	16	.	.	TRBJ1-3	TGTGCCAGCAGCTTAGTTGGGCAGGCTTCTGGAAACACCATATATTTT	CASSLVGQASGNTIYF
TRBV5-1	13	.	.	TRBJ1-4	TGCGCCAGCACGAGTGGGTTTAATGAAAAACTGTTTTTT	CASTSGFNEKLFF
TRBV13	16	TRBD2	.	TRBJ2-3	TGTGCCAGCAGCTGGCGGACTAGCGGGAGGACAGATACGCAGTATTTT	CASSWRTSGRTDTQYF
TRBV5-1	15	TRBD2	.	TRBJ2-1	TGCGCCAGCAGCTTGTTGCTAGCGGGAGGGTCCAGCCAGTTCTTC	CASSLLLAGGSSQFF
TRBV28	18	TRBD1	few	TRBJ1-5	TGTGCCAGCAGTCCACCCGGGACAGGGCCCCTCGCGATCCAGCCCCAGCATTTT	CASSPPGTGPLAIQPQHF
TRBV3-1/TRBV3-2	16	.	.	TRBJ1-1	TGTGCCAGCAGCCAAGTTGGATATGGACAGAACACTGAAGCTTTCTTT	CASSQVGYGQNTEAFF
TRBV27	15	TRBD1	.	TRBJ1-6	TGTGCCAGCAGTTCGGGACAGCCCGGGGATTCACCCCTCCACTTT	CASSSGQPGDSPLHF
TRBV12-3/TRBV12-4	12	.	.	TRBJ1-1	TGTGCCAGCAAAGGTATTAACACTGAAGCTTTCTTT	CASKGINTEAFF
TRBV7-9	16	TRBD2	.	TRBJ2-7	TGTGCCAGCAGCGATTGGGTAGCGGGAGGCTCCCACGAGCAGTACTTC	CASSDWVAGGSHEQYF
TRBV10-1	12	.	.	TRBJ2-2	TGCGCCAGTCAGGAGAAGACCGGGGAGCTGTTTTTT	CASQEKTGELFF
TRBV28	13	.	few	TRBJ1-2	TGTGCCACATGGACTGGAGCTAACTATGGCTACACCTTC	CATWTGANYGYTF
TRBV5-1	13	.	.	TRBJ1-2	TGCGCCAGCAGCTTGGAAGGGCCTGGGGGCTACACCTTC	CASSLEGPGGYTF
TRBV28	15	.	.	TRBJ1-5	TGTGCCAGCAGCCGACCAGGGAGCTCAGGACAGCCCCAGCATTTT	CASSRPGSSGQPQHF
TRBV20-1	10	.	.	TRBJ1-2	TGCAGTGCTAGGGAGGTTGACTACACCTTC	CSAREVDYTF
TRBV6-5	11	.	.	TRBJ1-5	TGTGCCAGCACAGACGGGGGGCCCCAGCATTTT	CASTDGGPQHF
TRBV5-5	16	.	once	TRBJ1-6	TGTGCCAGCAGCTTGACAGGGACCACCTATAATTCACCCCTCCACTTT	CASSLTGTTYNSPLHF
TRBV4-2	14	TRBD2	.	TRBJ2-7	TGTGCCAGCAGCTATGGACTAGGCTCCTACGAGCAGTACTTC	CASSYGLGSYEQYF
TRBV30	12	TRBD2	.	TRBJ2-5	TGTGCCTGGACTAGCGGGTCGGAGACCCAGTACTTC	CAWTSGSETQYF
TRBV7-8	15	.	once	TRBJ2-3	TGTGCCAGCAGCGTGGGACTTCCAGGGGCAGATACGCAGTATTTT	CASSVGLPGADTQYF
TRBV9	15	TRBD2	.	TRBJ2-7	TGTGCCAGCAGCGTAGGAGCTAGCGGGACCTACGAGCAGTACTTC	CASSVGASGTYEQYF
TRBV4-2	17	.	.	TRBJ1-4	TGTGCCAGCAGCCAAGAGCCCTGGCCGGCTGGGATCGAAAAACTGTTTTTT	CASSQEPWPAGIEKLFF
TRBV5-6	16	TRBD1	.	TRBJ1-6	TGTGCCAGCAGCTTGACAGGGGGCGTAGGTAATTCACCCCTCCACTTT	CASSLTGGVGNSPLHF
TRBV18	14	.	few	TRBJ1-5	TGTGCCAGCTCGCCGGGAAATAGCAATCAGCCCCAGCATTTT	CASSPGNSNQPQHF
TRBV27	14	.	.	TRBJ2-7	TGTGCCAGCAGTTTATCCGGTTTGGGATACGAGCAGTACTTC	CASSLSGLGYEQYF
TRBV5-1	15	.	.	TRBJ2-7	TGCGCCAGCAGCTGGTCACCGGGACAAACCTACGAGCAGTACTTC	CASSWSPGQTYEQYF
TRBV23-1	15	TRBD1	.	TRBJ1-4	TGCGCCAGCAAGAAGGGACAGGGGTTTAGGGAAAAACTGTTTTTT	CASKKGQGFREKLFF
TRBV7-2	14	.	.	TRBJ1-2	TGTGCCAGCAGCTTATCAGGGGAATCTGATGGCTACACCTTC	CASSLSGESDGYTF
TRBV15	18	.	.	TRBJ2-1	TGTGCCACCAGCAGAACCCCCGGGCGTCCCCACTCCTACAATGAGCAGTTCTTC	CATSRTPGRPHSYNEQFF
TRBV7-8	15	.	.	TRBJ2-5	TGTGCCAGCAGCCTCCGACAGGCTCCCCAAGAGACCCAGTACTTC	CASSLRQAPQETQYF
TRBV9	17	TRBD1	.	TRBJ2-3	TGTGCCAGCAGCGTAGGGACCGGGACAGCCTTCACAGATACGCAGTATTTT	CASSVGTGTAFTDTQYF
TRBV9	13	.	.	TRBJ2-2	TGTGCCAGCAGCGTAGGGAACACCGGGGAGCTGTTTTTT	CASSVGNTGELFF
TRBV4-3	16	TRBD1	few	TRBJ1-5	TGCGCCAGCAGCCAAGTAGGGACAGGCAACAATCAGCCCCAGCATTTT	CASSQVGTGNNQPQHF
TRBV30	16	.	.	TRBJ1-3	TGTGCCTGGAGTGGAGCAGGGCGGTTCCCTGGAAACACCATATATTTT	CAWSGAGRFPGNTIYF
TRBV12-5	19	TRBD1	.	TRBJ1-4	TGTGCTAGTGGTTTGGACCTGGGACAGGGGGCGCAGGTTAATGAAAAACTGTTTTTT	CASGLDLGQGAQVNEKLFF
TRBV5-1	13	TRBD1	.	TRBJ1-1	TGCGCCAGCAGCTTTGACAGGGGGAGTGAAGCTTTCTTT	CASSFDRGSEAFF
TRBV11-2	14	.	.	TRBJ1-6	TGTGCCAGCGAGAACAGCTTAGGGGGTTCACCCCTCCACTTT	CASENSLGGSPLHF
TRBV2	15	.	.	TRBJ2-7	TGTGCCAGCAGTGGTTCAGGACGAGGGGTGGACGAGCAGTACTTC	CASSGSGRGVDEQYF
TRBV7-8	15	.	.	TRBJ2-7	TGTGCCAGCGCTCAGGGTTCGGGGGCCCCCTACGAGCAGTACTTC	CASAQGSGAPYEQYF
TRBV19	13	TRBD1	.	TRBJ1-2	TGTGCCAGTAGTATACGACAGGGTTATGGCTACACCTTC	CASSIRQGYGYTF
TRBV6-2/TRBV6-3	17	TRBD2	few	TRBJ2-1	TGTGCCAGCAGTCTCGTTCTTGAGCGGGAGGGCATCAATGAGCAGTTCTTC	CASSLVLEREGINEQFF
TRBV7-2	12	.	.	TRBJ2-3	TGTGCCAGCAGCTCGCACACAGATACGCAGTATTTT	CASSSHTDTQYF
TRBV4-2	16	.	once	TRBJ2-3	TGTGCCAGCAGCCACGCCTTCCCGGGGGTCACAGATACGCAGTATTTT	CASSHAFPGVTDTQYF
TRBV19	15	.	.	TRBJ2-4	TGTGCCAGTAGTATACAGGGGTACTCCAAAAACATTCAGTACTTC	CASSIQGYSKNIQYF
TRBV3-1/TRBV3-2	14	.	.	TRBJ2-2	TGTGCCAGCAGCCAAGATTTGGGGAGCGGGGAGCTGTTTTTT	CASSQDLGSGELFF
TRBV2	14	.	.	TRBJ1-1	TGTGCCAGCGAAACCCCTCTTATGAACACTGAAGCTTTCTTT	CASETPLMNTEAFF
TRBV7-2	15	.	.	TRBJ2-7	TGTGCCAGCAGCTTAGTGGGCAGGGGCACGGACGAGCAGTACTTC	CASSLVGRGTDEQYF